These 18 T cell receptor beta chains were all obtained from the same sample, sequenced in a study of blood T cells in healthy people across ages. Then a second PCR, running roughly 7 to 11 cycles, was carried out with a sample-barcoded 5' primer and a J-beta primer mix. TCRdb called the 5' RACE reads again in MiXCR, with one record for every CDR3 protein. The sample carries some 890,000 distinct CDR3 sequences, 25% to 35% recorded once. These same records also appear under a second study, on T cells of mothers and their children.

The sample taken for sequencing was blood. These receptors originate from a woman between 35 and 50 years old in good health.

V usage is TRBV7-6 and J usage is TRBJ2-7; 7 bases are shared with TRBD1. Germline lookup yields CDR1 SGHVS and CDR2 FNYEAQ. The CDR3 contains 15 residues. After removal of 5 bases from V and 6 bases from J, the junction contained 13 bases not matched to a gene. The CDR3 region is CASSPRAGGSLEQYF. The CDR3, as DNA: TGTGCCAGCAGCCCCCGGGCAGGGGGATCCCTCGAGCAGTACTTC.

This clonotype was observed a handful of times. The CDR3 DNA is TGCAGTGCTAGAGTAGGGGGAGGAGAGACTGAAGCTTTCTTT. Encoded protein: CSARVGGGETEAFF. V and J are TRBV20-1 and TRBJ1-1, with D possibly matching TRBD1 (6 bases). The germline CDR1 and CDR2 sequences are DFQATT and SNEGSKA (reference sequence). Trimming pared 1 base from V and 5 bases from J, leaving 14 bases between. The length of the CDR3 is 14 residues.

Concerning this clonotype: A much larger clonotype is one base distant, so this may be a read error. The V gene is TRBV7-3, the J gene TRBJ2-1, with 7 bases lining up with TRBD2. The DNA end favors TRBJ2-7, so the J call may be wrong. CDR3 length: 16 residues. Germline V gives CDR1 SGHTA, CDR2 FQGTGA. The CDR3 DNA reads TGTGCCAGCAGCCAATCTAGCGGTTCTTCCTACAATGAGCAGTACTTC. This encodes CASSQSSGSSYNEQYF.

There are a few counts of this clonotype. At one boundary the junction diverges from the germline segment, which might be a read error. This rearrangement joins TRBV7-9 to TRBJ1-2; TRBD1 agrees at 7 bases. The germline gives CDR1 SEHNR, CDR2 FQNEAQ (reference sequence). The CDR3 length is 13 residues. CDR3 in amino acids: CAGSLGTAYGYTF. CDR3 in DNA: TGTGCCGGCAGCCTTGGGACAGCCTATGGCTACACCTTC.

A word on this clonotype: Mismatch with germline at one junction end may stem from a read error. V gene TRBV7-9 combines with J gene TRBJ2-1; D not certain. The end of the DNA fits TRBJ2-7 better, so the J call may be wrong. The CDR3 loop spans 15 amino acids. Per germline, CDR1 SEHNR and CDR2 FQNEAQ (reference sequence). Written as DNA, the CDR3 is TGTGCCGGCAGCCCTAAACTTAGACTCGGCTACGAGCAGTACTTC. As protein: CAGSPKLRLGYEQYF.

Only one count was recorded for this clonotype. The V gene is TRBV10-3, the J gene TRBJ2-7, with TRBD2 matching 14 bases. The CDR3 is made up of 18 amino acids. Germline V lookup: CDR1 ENHRY, CDR2 SYGVKD. V trimming: 5 bases; J trimming: 2 bases; junction bases outside the gene matches: 11. In DNA form, the CDR3 reads TGTGCCATCAGTAACGCAAGACTAGCGGGGGGGGAAACCTACGAGCAGTACTTC. This translates into CAISNARLAGGETYEQYF.

This clonotype was recorded many times. This chain connects TRBV20-1 to TRBJ2-6; D is undetermined. The CDR3 covers 12 residues. CDR1 is DFQATT and CDR2 is SNEGSKA in the germline V gene (reference sequence). V lost 5 bases to trimming and J lost 5 bases, with 7 bases between them. The CDR3 nucleotides are TGCAGTGCTCCTCGGCGGGCCAACGTCCTGACTTTC. Translating it yields CSAPRRANVLTF.

The table lists this clonotype with many counts. As DNA, the CDR3 is TGTGCCAGCAGCTCCGGGGACTCCAATTACGAGCAGTACTTC. Its protein product is CASSSGDSNYEQYF. The V gene is TRBV7-9, the J gene TRBJ2-7, with D possibly being TRBD2 (6 bases). In germline, CDR1 is SEHNR, CDR2 FQNEAQ (reference sequence). The V end was cut by 4 bases, the J end by 4 bases, with 14 bases between. The CDR3 has 14 residues.

V is TRBV30 and J is TRBJ1-2, with D hard to call. Germline CDR1 reads GTSNPN; CDR2 reads SVGIG (reference sequence). V was pared by 7 bases and J by 6 bases, with 12 bases between. This CDR3 contains 11 residues. The DNA of the CDR3 is TGTGCCTCAGAGCTGATGGATGGCTACACCTTC. Protein: CASELMDGYTF.

The rearrangement links TRBV30 to TRBJ2-1, with D perhaps TRBD2 (5 bases). Trimming left V 2 bases short and J 2 bases short, with 19 bases between. Looked up from germline, CDR1 is GTSNPN and CDR2 is SVGIG (reference sequence). The CDR3 contains 17 residues. The CDR3 DNA sequence: TGTGCCTGGAGTCGCGCGGGCGCCGTAGTCCCCTACAATGAGCAGTTCTTC. It specifies CAWSRAGAVVPYNEQFF.

CDR3 amino acids: CASSHRQGADETQYF. As DNA, the CDR3 is TGTGCCAGCAGCCACAGACAGGGTGCGGACGAGACCCAGTACTTC. This rearrangement joins TRBV3-1 to TRBJ2-5; 7 positions agree with TRBD1. The CDR3 has 15 residues. Unmatched junction bases numbered 9, after V lost 3 bases and J lost 5 bases. Germline V gene lookup returns CDR1 LGHDT and CDR2 YNNKEL (reference sequence).

This rearrangement joins TRBV27 to TRBJ2-7, with D possibly TRBD2 on 6 matching bases. Germline assignment: CDR1 MNHEY and CDR2 SMNVEV (reference sequence). CDR3 length equals 14 residues. Trimming cost V 2 bases and J 3 bases, with 11 bases left between them. CDR3 amino acids: CASSLILGGYEQYF. The CDR3 region has the DNA TGTGCCAGCAGTTTAATTCTGGGGGGCTACGAGCAGTACTTC.

This clonotype showed up just a few times. The rearrangement links TRBV6-1 to TRBJ2-3; D is possibly TRBD1 or TRBD2 (5 bases each). This CDR3 comprises 18 residues. The germline CDR1 and CDR2 sequences are MNHNS and SASEGT. V lost 5 bases and J lost 2, with 23 bases in between. CDR3 in amino acids: CASSPSRARAGVTDTQYF. The CDR3 DNA reads TGTGCCAGCAGTCCCTCAAGGGCCAGGGCGGGTGTCACAGATACGCAGTATTTT.

The J gene is TRBJ1-2, the V gene TRBV29-1; D ambiguous. The CDR3 totals 12 residues. Deletions cut 4 bases from V and 4 bases from J, with 10 bases between. Germline lookup yields CDR1 SQVTM and CDR2 ANQGSEA. The CDR3 coding sequence is TGCAGCGTTGGGCGGGCGGGCTATGGCTACACCTTC. Its protein is CSVGRAGYGYTF. Variable domain in full (rest from reference TRBV29-1 and TRBJ1-2): SAVISQKPSRDICQRGTSLTIQCQVDSQVTMMFWYRQQPGQSLTLIATANQGSEATYESGFVIDKFPISRPNLTFSTLTVSNMSPEDSSIYLCSVGRAGYGYTFGSGTRLTVV.

This chain uses TRBV7-9 with TRBJ2-5; 8 bases map to TRBD1. Germline CDR1 and CDR2: SEHNR and FQNEAQ (reference sequence). Unmatched junction bases numbered 8, after V lost 4 bases and J lost 7 bases. The CDR3 runs 14 residues. The CDR3 protein is CASSSTGTGGTQYF. The CDR3 bases are TGTGCCAGCAGCTCAACCGGGACAGGCGGGACCCAGTACTTC.

This clonotype has a handful of counts. J is TRBJ2-6 and V is TRBV20-1; TRBD1 is a possible D gene (5 bases). Deletions cut 6 bases from V and 0 bases from J, with 9 bases between. This CDR3 is built from 14 residues. Germline loops: CDR1 DFQATT, CDR2 SNEGSKA (reference sequence). The CDR3 protein is CSAQGDSGANVLTF. In DNA form, the CDR3 reads TGCAGTGCCCAAGGGGACTCTGGGGCCAACGTCCTGACTTTC.

This clonotype was found many times. The chain recombines TRBV7-2 with TRBJ2-5, with D tentatively TRBD1 or TRBD2 (6 bases each). V shed 5 bases and J shed 7 bases, with 26 bases lying between them. CDR1 and CDR2 (germline): SGHTA, FQGNSA. This CDR3 contains 17 residues. CDR3 loop: CASSQGGGASFYVTQYF. Here the CDR3 DNA reads TGTGCCAGCAGCCAAGGAGGGGGAGCCTCATTCTACGTGACCCAGTACTTC.

This rearrangement joins TRBV7-9 to TRBJ2-7; 7 bases match TRBD1. V dropped 4 bases and J dropped 5; count of bases not matched to a gene: 8. This CDR3 has 14 residues. Germline V gives CDR1 SEHNR, CDR2 FQNEAQ (reference sequence). In nucleotides, the CDR3 is TGTGCCAGCAGCTCACAGGGGCCGGGGAACGAGCAGTACTTC. This encodes CASSSQGPGNEQYF.